The 30 T cell receptor beta chains below were found in one sample sequenced in a study of T cells in Graves' hyperthyroidism and ophthalmopathy. The investigators amplified TCR beta CDR3 regions from RNA transcripts. First-round RT-PCR with HTBI primers amplified the TCR CDR3 region. Each CDR3 protein is one row after TCRdb ran MiXCR on the multiplex PCR reads. Here the sample spans a few hundred thousand distinct CDR3 sequences, more than 11% being singletons. Specimen: blood. The receptor set was obtained from a woman aged 25-40 years with Graves' hyperthyroidism that later progressed to Graves' ophthalmopathy.

This chain joins TRBV5-4 and TRBJ1-1; TRBD1 matches 11 bases. V shed 3 bases and J 4 bases; nucleotides not matched to a gene: 5. The CDR3 loop spans 15 amino acids. Germline loops: CDR1 SGHNT, CDR2 YYREEE (reference sequence). CDR3 nucleotide sequence: TGTGCCAGCAGCTCACCCGGGACAGGGGGCACTGAAGCTTTCTTT. It yields the protein CASSSPGTGGTEAFF.

In this sample, this clonotype turned up many times. The rearrangement uses TRBV27 and TRBJ2-7, with D tentatively TRBD2 (6 bases). V lost 5 bases and J lost 2, with 13 bases in between. CDR3 length: 14 residues. Per germline, CDR1 MNHEY and CDR2 SMNVEV (reference sequence). CDR3 DNA sequence: TGTGCCAGCAGTCCCCTCGGCGGGACCTACGAGCAGTACTTC. Translating gives CASSPLGGTYEQYF.

This chain connects TRBV6-5 to TRBJ1-4, with D possibly being TRBD1 (5 bases). The CDR3 is 15 amino acids. Trimming cost V 4 bases and J 4 bases, with 13 bases left between them. In germline, CDR1 is MNHEY, CDR2 SVGAGI. The CDR3 coding sequence is TGTGCCAGCAGTTCCCTAGACGGGGGTAATGAAAAACTGTTTTTT. Translating it yields CASSSLDGGNEKLFF.

This clonotype occurred many times. This chain connects TRBV6-1 to TRBJ1-4, with a possible D match to TRBD1 (5 bases). The CDR3 has 14 residues. V lost 3 bases, J lost 7 bases, and 12 bases lay in between. CDR1 is MNHNS and CDR2 is SASEGT in the germline V gene. CDR3 region: CASSDRRQGEKLFF. Here the CDR3 DNA reads TGTGCCAGCAGTGATAGACGGCAGGGTGAAAAACTGTTTTTT.

The sample holds one count of this clonotype. One base away lies a much larger clone, so this may be a sequencing read error. This chain uses TRBV29-1 with TRBJ1-1; D is undetermined. This CDR3 has 10 amino acids. Germline values: CDR1 SQVTM, CDR2 ANQGSEA. Trimming shortened V by 7 bases and J by 1 base, and 4 bases separated the two germline ends. CDR3 sequence (DNA): TGCAGCGCTGCGAACACTGAAGCTTTCTTT. Translation: CSAANTEAFF. Based on the CDR3 plus reference TRBV29-1 and TRBJ1-1, the full variable domain is SAVISQKPSRDICQRGTSLTIQCQVDSQVTMMFWYRQQPGQSLTLIATANQGSEATYESGFVIDKFPISRPNLTFSTLTVSNMSPEDSSIYLCSAANTEAFFGQGTRLTVV.

This clonotype was counted a few times. The chain carries TRBV12-3 or TRBV12-4 and TRBJ2-1, with D uncertain. Trimming cost V 7 bases and J 0 bases, with 19 bases left between them. The CDR3 totals 17 residues. The CDR3 reads CASTWIEISNSYNEQFF. Here the CDR3 DNA reads TGTGCCAGCACCTGGATTGAGATCTCGAACTCCTACAATGAGCAGTTCTTC.

There are many counts of this clonotype. The chain recombines TRBV12-3 or TRBV12-4 with TRBJ2-3; either TRBD1 or TRBD2 may supply D (5 bases each). The CDR3 is 15 amino acids. V lost 3 bases and J 6 bases, leaving 16 bases between the germline ends. This CDR3 reads CASSLGDLNTDTQYF. The CDR3 coding sequence is TGTGCCAGCAGTTTGGGGGATTTAAACACGGATACGCAGTATTTT.

This clonotype was counted a few times. J is TRBJ2-1 and V is TRBV25-1; 9 bases map to TRBD1. The CDR3 has 15 residues. The V gene's germline CDR1 is MGHDK and CDR2 SYGVNS. The junction had 5 bases not matched to a gene; V was cut back by 4 bases and J by 4 bases. The CDR3 DNA reads as TGTGCCAGCAGTGGTGACAGGGGGGCGTACAATGAGCAGTTCTTC. The encoded protein is CASSGDRGAYNEQFF. Using reference TRBV25-1 and TRBJ2-1 for the parts outside the CDR3, the full variable domain is EADIYQTPRYLVIGTGKKITLECSQTMGHDKMYWYQQDPGMELHLIHYSYGVNSTEKGDLSSESTVSRIRTEHFPLTLESARPSHTSQYLCASSGDRGAYNEQFFGPGTRLTVL.

At least ten counts were recorded for this clonotype. J is TRBJ1-1 and V is TRBV19, with a tentative D call TRBD1 (6 bases). This CDR3 has 15 residues. Germline V gene sequence: CDR1 LNHDA, CDR2 SQIVND (reference sequence). Trimming pared 3 bases from V and 1 base from J, leaving 12 bases between. CDR3 DNA: TGTGCCAGTAGTATCGGACAGACGCCGAACACTGAAGCTTTCTTT. Translation gives CASSIGQTPNTEAFF.

The sample holds many counts of this clonotype. The chain is built from TRBV6-1 and TRBJ1-1; 8 bases line up with TRBD1. CDR3 length equals 15 residues. J was trimmed by 4 bases and V by 5 bases; bases with no gene match: 9. The germline CDR1 and CDR2 sequences are MNHNS and SASEGT. The CDR3 reads CASSQQTDRGTEAFF. The CDR3 DNA follows: TGTGCCAGCAGTCAACAAACCGACAGGGGCACTGAAGCTTTCTTT.

The chain carries TRBV6-2 or TRBV6-3 and TRBJ2-1, with no clear D. Trimming took off 2 bases at V and 3 bases at J, with 8 bases between the two ends. This CDR3 comprises 14 residues. Per the germline V gene, CDR1 is MNHEY and CDR2 is SVGEGT. CDR3 protein: CASSYLRGYNEQFF. The DNA of the CDR3 is TGTGCCAGCAGTTACCTCAGAGGCTACAATGAGCAGTTCTTC.

This clonotype came up many times. The chain employs TRBV20-1 and TRBJ2-1, with 7 bases matching TRBD1. V was pared by 1 base and J by 0 bases, with 6 bases of the junction left unmatched. CDR1 and CDR2 (germline): DFQATT, SNEGSKA (reference sequence). The CDR3 covers 16 residues. The DNA of the CDR3 is TGCAGTGCTAGAGCCTTTGGACAGGTCTCCTACAATGAGCAGTTCTTC. Protein: CSARAFGQVSYNEQFF.

This clonotype appeared many times. The V call is TRBV3-1, the J call TRBJ2-6; D unresolved. Between the trimmed V and J ends, which lost 4 bases and 0 bases, there was a span of 7 bases. The germline CDR1 and CDR2 sequences are LGHDT and YNNKEL (reference sequence). The CDR3 covers 15 residues. The DNA of the CDR3 is TGTGCCAGCAGCCCTACACCCTCTGGGGCCAACGTCCTGACTTTC. Amino acid sequence: CASSPTPSGANVLTF.

As DNA, the CDR3 is TGTGCCACCAGTGACCCCGGAGTCACTGAAGCTTTCTTT. Its protein is CATSDPGVTEAFF. The chain combines TRBV24-1 with TRBJ1-1; no firm D call. Trimming cost V 4 bases and J 4 bases, with 9 bases left between them. CDR1 and CDR2 from the germline V gene are KGHDR and SFDVKD. The length of the CDR3 is 13 residues.

The chain couples TRBV7-2 to TRBJ2-2, with 7 positions matching TRBD1. The trim removed 5 bases at V and 3 bases at J, leaving 6 bases unmatched. This CDR3 region has 15 residues. CDR1 SGHTA and CDR2 FQGNSA come from the germline V gene. The CDR3 loop is CASSTWTGDTGELFF. In DNA form, the CDR3 reads TGTGCCAGCAGCACGTGGACAGGCGACACCGGGGAGCTGTTTTTT.

The chain joins TRBV20-1 to TRBJ2-5, with no clear D. Between the trimmed V and J ends, which lost 5 bases and 4 bases, there was a span of 17 bases. Germline-derived CDR1 and CDR2 are DFQATT and SNEGSKA (reference sequence). This CDR3 is built from 14 residues. CDR3 DNA sequence: TGCAGTGCTCCAAGAGAGAGCACGCGAGAGACCCAGTACTTC. Protein product: CSAPRESTRETQYF.

This clonotype has at least ten counts. In nucleotides, the CDR3 is TGTGCCAGCAGTCCCCTCAGGGGGCAGCCCCAGCATTTT. Encoded protein: CASSPLRGQPQHF. The V gene is TRBV12-3 or TRBV12-4, the J gene TRBJ1-5; 7 bases are a match to TRBD1. The CDR3 is 13 amino acids. Trimming removed 5 bases from V and 7 bases from J; junction bases left unmatched: 5.

Many counts were recorded for this clonotype. The genes are TRBV18 and TRBJ2-3; no clear D. Germline values: CDR1 KGHSH, CDR2 LQKENI. V lost 2 bases, J lost 0 bases, and 3 bases lay in between. The CDR3 is 13 residues long. The CDR3 loop reads CASSPISTDTQYF. As DNA, the CDR3 is TGTGCCAGCTCACCAATAAGCACAGATACGCAGTATTTT.

This rearrangement joins TRBV19 to TRBJ2-1; no firm D call. V lost 1 base and J 12 bases, leaving 7 bases between the germline ends. CDR3 length: 11 residues. The germline V gene has CDR1 LNHDA and CDR2 SQIVND (reference sequence). CDR3 sequence: CASSIGGAQFF. The CDR3 DNA reads as TGTGCCAGTAGTATAGGGGGTGCGCAGTTCTTC.

This clonotype came up many times. The chain employs TRBV6-1 and TRBJ2-1; TRBD2 matches 9 bases. Germline trimming cut 6 bases from V and 7 bases from J; bases unmatched to any gene: 7. Germline V gene data show CDR1 as MNHNS and CDR2 as SASEGT. CDR3 length: 14 amino acids. CDR3 DNA: TGTGCCAGCAGCCGAATAGCGGGAGCAAATGAGCAGTTCTTC. Translation: CASSRIAGANEQFF.

This clonotype was found many times. The V gene is TRBV2, the J gene TRBJ2-2; 12 bases fit TRBD2. V lost 6 bases to trimming and J lost 4 bases; unmatched junction nucleotides: 6. The CDR3 runs to 16 residues. Germline V lookup: CDR1 SNHLY, CDR2 FYNNEI. This chain's CDR3 is CASSLAGGPPTGELFF. The DNA for the CDR3 is TGTGCCAGCAGCCTAGCGGGAGGGCCTCCCACCGGGGAGCTGTTTTTT.

In the case of this clonotype: It is likely a read error, because the conserved phenylalanine at the end of the CDR3 is missing. V and J are TRBV5-1 and TRBJ2-3; the match to TRBD1 covers 7 bases. Germline CDR1 reads SGHRS; CDR2 reads YFSETQ. J gave up 2 bases and V 4 bases, and 1 base lay outside the gene matches. The CDR3 sequence is 13 residues long. The CDR3 sequence is CASSGQVTDTQYI. The CDR3 coding sequence is TGCGCCAGCAGCGGACAGGTCACAGATACGCAGTATATT.

V is TRBV9 and J is TRBJ2-7, with D tentatively TRBD2 (5 bases). The CDR3 extends over 14 amino acids. From germline, CDR1 is SGDLS and CDR2 YYNGEE. V was trimmed by 0 bases and J by 0 bases, leaving 7 bases between them. The CDR3 DNA follows: TGTGCCAGCAGCGTAGCCGACTACTCCTACGAGCAGTACTTC. This sequence encodes CASSVADYSYEQYF.

This clonotype has just a few counts. The chain is built from TRBV7-9 and TRBJ2-1; D is possibly TRBD1 or TRBD2 (5 bases each). Trimming stripped 2 bases from V and 1 base from J, with 9 bases between. CDR3 length: 15 amino acids. The germline V gene encodes CDR1 SEHNR and CDR2 FQNEAQ (reference sequence). CDR3 sequence: CASSLLGPSYNEQFF. CDR3 bases: TGTGCCAGCAGCTTACTGGGACCGTCCTACAATGAGCAGTTCTTC.

The chain carries TRBV24-1 and TRBJ2-1; 7 bases match TRBD2. The ends lost 7 bases at V and 9 bases at J; junction bases unmatched: 8. The CDR3 length is 13 residues. Germline-derived CDR1 and CDR2 are KGHDR and SFDVKD. The CDR3 region is CATRGGGSGEQFF. In nucleotides, the CDR3 is TGTGCCACCAGGGGGGGGGGGAGTGGTGAGCAGTTCTTC.

This clonotype was counted between two and nine times. This likely comes from a read error, as the CDR3 has no conserved phenylalanine or tryptophan at its end. The rearrangement uses TRBV9 and TRBJ2-2, with D tentatively TRBD2 (5 bases). V lost 4 bases and J 0 bases, leaving 13 bases between the germline ends. The CDR3 is made up of 16 amino acids. CDR1 is SGDLS, CDR2 YYNGEE, per germline. CDR3 coding DNA: TGTGCCAGCAGCCTCTCCATGCGGGCGAACACCGGGGAGCTGTTTTCT. This codes for CASSLSMRANTGELFS.

The J gene is TRBJ2-2, the V gene TRBV24-1, with 10 bases identical to TRBD1. This CDR3 region has 14 residues. With V trimmed by 5 bases and J by 6 bases, 2 bases remained unmatched. Germline lookup yields CDR1 KGHDR and CDR2 SFDVKD. CDR3 sequence reads: CATSGDRGPGELFF. The CDR3 DNA reads TGTGCCACCAGTGGCGACAGGGGGCCCGGGGAGCTGTTTTTT.

This clonotype appeared a single time. A much larger clonotype is one base distant, so this may be a read error. This CDR3 is CASSVTGRTDNEQFF. The CDR3 DNA reads TGTGCCAGCAGCGTTACGGGCAGGACGGACAATGAGCAGTTCTTC. The V and J genes are TRBV9 and TRBJ2-1, with D hard to call. Trimming shortened V by 2 bases and J by 5 bases, and 14 bases separated the two germline ends. This CDR3 spans 15 amino acids. Germline CDR1 and CDR2: SGDLS and YYNGEE.

In this sample, this clonotype turned up many times. This chain uses TRBV5-1 with TRBJ2-3; D is perhaps TRBD2 (6 bases). The CDR3 has 16 residues. Germline CDR1 SGHRS, CDR2 YFSETQ. V was clipped by 2 bases and J by 3 bases, with 16 bases between them. This CDR3 is CASSFAGRDPTDTQYF. CDR3 in DNA: TGCGCCAGCAGCTTCGCTGGGCGGGACCCTACAGATACGCAGTATTTT.

This clonotype was recorded many times. This chain connects TRBV27 to TRBJ2-2; the D gene is possibly TRBD2 (6 bases). V shed 5 bases and J shed 2 bases, with 15 bases lying between them. Per the germline V gene, CDR1 is MNHEY and CDR2 is SMNVEV (reference sequence). CDR3 size: 16 residues. The CDR3: CASSPRGLTNTGELFF. The CDR3 nucleotides read TGTGCCAGCAGTCCTAGGGGACTGACTAACACCGGGGAGCTGTTTTTT.